This T cell receptor beta chain was identified during a study of cytomegalovirus exposure and HLA in healthy donors. Findings of the study overall: V- and J-gene trimming of TCR beta was linked (in a later analysis) to a missense DCLRE1C variant.

Germline V gene sequence: CDR1 MGHRA, CDR2 YSYEKL. V lost 3 bases and J 10 bases, leaving 10 bases between the germline ends. This CDR3 has 12 residues. Of note for this clone: Its antigen is not identified.

Primers included in the PCR were 60 Vbeta and 13 Jbeta primers. Method: immunoSEQ multiplex PCR; TCRdb's copy keeps in-frame clones and lacks some. The sample table includes under 70,000 clones. Sequences were obtained from PBMCs. The TCR was taken from a man in his fifties in good health and CMV-seropositive. This sequence joins TRBV4-1 and TRBJ1-5; no firm D call. The CDR3 bases are TGCGCCAGCAGCCAGGCGGTCGGCCCCCAGCATTTT. This sequence encodes CASSQAVGPQHF.